Listed below are T cell receptor beta chains from one sample, sequenced in a study of Ad26.COV2.S vaccination and SARS-CoV-2 variants. The repertoire was sequenced with immunoSEQ multiplex PCR; TCRdb's copy has only in-frame clones and lacks some. This repertoire shows under 300,000 clones, around nine tenths found once; its top ten account for 2.9%. The specimen was peripheral blood, collected in a trial of Ad26.COV2.S vaccine versus placebo. These receptors came from a person aged 18-60 years who received the Ad26.COV2.S COVID-19 vaccine or a placebo. Both conserved end residues are part of each CDR3. D genes are given only for firm matches. Rows may omit the clone size; those that give it use once, few, many or a size class.

d_gene,j_gene,v_gene,abundance,CDR3aa,CDR3nt
TRBD1,TRBJ2-5,TRBV11-2,-,CASSLSGQGQETQYF,TGTGCCAGCAGCTTATCGGGACAGGGACAAGAGACCCAGTACTTC
TRBD2,TRBJ2-5,TRBV2,-,CASSDGTTQETQYF,TGTGCCAGCAGTGACGGGACTACCCAAGAGACCCAGTACTTC
-,TRBJ1-2,TRBV19,-,CASSGPQGFYGYTF,TGTGCCAGTAGTGGGCCCCAGGGCTTTTATGGCTACACCTTC
TRBD1,TRBJ1-2,TRBV5-3,-,CARSNDSDRANYGYTF,TGTGCCAGAAGCAACGATTCGGACAGGGCGAACTATGGCTACACCTTC
TRBD2,TRBJ2-1,TRBV7-9,-,CASSLSGGSNEQFF,TGTGCCAGCAGCTTAAGCGGGGGTTCTAATGAGCAGTTCTTC
-,TRBJ1-6,TRBV5-7,-,CASSLFGGGNNSPLHF,TGTGCCAGCAGCTTGTTCGGGGGGGGCAATAATTCACCCCTCCACTTT
-,TRBJ2-1,TRBV7-2,-,CASSLGGGLTYEQFF,TGTGCCAGCAGCTTAGGAGGAGGTCTTACATATGAGCAGTTCTTC
TRBD2,TRBJ2-1,TRBV7-8,-,CASSSGLAGVGNEQFF,TGTGCCAGCAGCTCGGGACTAGCGGGAGTCGGCAATGAGCAGTTCTTC
-,TRBJ1-1,TRBV19,-,CASSRGRGSNPEAFF,TGTGCCAGTAGTAGGGGCAGGGGCTCGAACCCTGAAGCTTTCTTT
TRBD1,TRBJ2-1,TRBV7-9,-,CASSSRGHLTYNEQFF,TGTGCCAGCAGCTCCAGGGGGCACCTAACCTACAATGAGCAGTTCTTC
TRBD1,TRBJ2-3,TRBV7-2,-,CASSFRQGKTDTQYF,TGTGCCAGCAGTTTCCGACAGGGGAAGACAGATACGCAGTATTTT
-,TRBJ2-3,TRBV11-2,-,CASSGPGITDTQYF,TGTGCCAGCAGCGGCCCGGGGATCACAGATACGCAGTATTTT
-,TRBJ2-3,TRBV30,-,CAWRGDGYGEVDTQYF,TGTGCCTGGAGAGGGGACGGCTACGGGGAGGTTGATACGCAGTATTTT
TRBD1,TRBJ2-1,TRBV19,-,CASSLNRGRFPNEQFF,TGTGCCAGTAGTCTGAACAGGGGGCGCTTCCCCAATGAGCAGTTCTTC
-,TRBJ2-2,TRBV18,-,CASSPQNTGELFF,TGTGCCAGCTCACCACAAAACACCGGGGAGCTGTTTTTT
-,TRBJ2-5,TRBV30,-,CAWSAKGRETQYF,TGTGCCTGGAGTGCCAAAGGCCGGGAGACCCAGTACTTC
-,TRBJ2-1,TRBV30,-,CAWSFSDNEQFF,TGTGCCTGGAGTTTCTCTGACAATGAGCAGTTCTTC
-,TRBJ1-1,TRBV28,-,CASSPKTGRAFF,TGTGCCAGCAGTCCCAAGACAGGTAGGGCTTTCTTT
TRBD2,TRBJ2-1,TRBV4-2,-,CASRRPGLADNEQFF,TGTGCCAGCAGACGTCCGGGACTAGCGGACAATGAGCAGTTCTTC
TRBD2,TRBJ2-5,TRBV29-1,-,CSVLSSGGRETQYF,TGCAGCGTGCTTAGTAGCGGGGGTCGAGAGACCCAGTACTTC
TRBD2,TRBJ2-2,TRBV4-1,-,CASSQLGRLAGGGELFF,TGCGCCAGCAGCCAATTGGGACGACTAGCGGGAGGAGGGGAGCTGTTTTTT
TRBD2,TRBJ2-1,TRBV4-2,-,CASSQGDYNEQFF,TGTGCCAGCAGCCAAGGGGACTATAACGAGCAGTTCTTC
TRBD2,TRBJ2-3,TRBV6-2/TRBV6-3,-,CASSYVAGHSWTTQYF,TGTGCCAGCAGTTACGTAGCGGGACATTCCTGGACGACGCAGTATTTT
TRBD1,TRBJ1-2,TRBV5-4,-,CASRGQSTSYGYTF,TGTGCCAGCAGGGGACAGTCAACTTCCTATGGCTACACCTTC
-,TRBJ1-1,TRBV4-2,few,CASSQGTAMNTEAFF,TGTGCCAGCAGCCAAGGGACGGCCATGAACACTGAAGCTTTCTTT
-,TRBJ1-6,TRBV7-9,-,CASSQGGSDNSPLHF,TGTGCCAGCAGCCAAGGGGGATCTGACAATTCACCCCTCCACTTT
TRBD1,TRBJ2-2,TRBV6-5,-,CASSSRQGAGGELFF,TGTGCCAGCAGTTCACGACAGGGGGCAGGCGGGGAGCTGTTTTTT
-,TRBJ1-1,TRBV19,-,CASIRDVSFLNTEAFF,TGTGCCAGTATCCGGGACGTCTCCTTCCTGAACACTGAAGCTTTCTTT
-,TRBJ2-3,TRBV20-1,few,CSASNRGASTDTQYF,TGCAGTGCTAGTAATAGGGGGGCAAGCACAGATACGCAGTATTTT
-,TRBJ1-2,TRBV5-6,-,CASSLGSTNYGYTF,TGTGCCAGCAGCTTGGGGAGTACTAACTATGGCTACACCTTC
-,TRBJ2-5,TRBV7-8,-,CASSAPGARGETQYF,TGTGCCAGCAGCGCCCCGGGGGCCAGGGGTGAGACCCAGTACTTC